Presented here are 24 T cell receptor beta chains from one specimen sequenced in a study of tumor-infiltrating lymphocytes in localized non-small cell lung cancer. Generated by immunoSEQ multiplex PCR, the TCRdb table keeps only in-frame clones and is missing some. Here the sample spans some 17,000 clones, around 80% being singletons. The specimen sequenced was lung tumor tissue. All receptors come from a human donor with non-small cell lung cancer.

The chain combines TRBV15 with TRBJ2-5; tentative D call: TRBD2 (6 bases). The CDR3 spans 17 residues. V lost 0 bases to trimming and J lost 0 bases, with 14 bases between them. Germline CDR1 is LNHNV and CDR2 is YYDKDF (reference sequence). CDR3 sequence (DNA): TGTGCCACCAGCAGAGATGAGGGACTGGTGTACCAAGAGACCCAGTACTTC. Amino acids: CATSRDEGLVYQETQYF.

This clone was observed once. The gene calls are TRBV25-1 and TRBJ2-1; the match to TRBD2 covers 12 bases. The length of the CDR3 is 16 residues. Germline CDR1 MGHDK, CDR2 SYGVNS. The trim removed 4 bases at V and 5 bases at J, leaving 6 bases unmatched. The CDR3 nucleotides are TGTGCCAGCAGTGCGCTAGCGGGAGGGCCAGACAATGAGCAGTTCTTC. Its translation: CASSALAGGPDNEQFF.

The chain couples TRBV6-6 to TRBJ1-5; D remains ambiguous. Germline assignment: CDR1 MNHNY and CDR2 SVGAGI (reference sequence). The V and J ends lost 2 bases and 6 bases respectively, with 5 bases between them. CDR3 length: 12 amino acids. The CDR3 DNA reads TGTGCCAGCAGTTACCCGGGTCAGCCCCAGCATTTT. Protein product: CASSYPGQPQHF.

V usage is TRBV7-9 and J usage is TRBJ2-5, with D perhaps TRBD1 (6 bases). This CDR3 is 14 amino acids long. V dropped 1 base and J dropped 2 bases, with 8 bases sitting between them. Germline V CDR1 and CDR2: SEHNR, FQNEAQ (reference sequence). The CDR3 loop is CASSLGGPQETQYF. Here the CDR3 DNA reads TGTGCCAGCAGCTTAGGGGGGCCTCAAGAGACCCAGTACTTC.

The rearrangement joins TRBV6-6 to TRBJ1-2; D is uncertain. The V gene lost 7 bases and the J gene lost 1 base, with 7 bases spanning the gap. The CDR3 loop spans 12 amino acids. Per germline, CDR1 MNHNY and CDR2 SVGAGI (reference sequence). CDR3 loop: CASTGGNYGYTF. The CDR3 region has the DNA TGTGCCAGCACCGGAGGTAACTATGGCTACACCTTC.

This clone has more than one count but fewer than ten. The V call is TRBV4-2, the J call TRBJ1-1; D may be TRBD1 (6 bases). The V gene's germline CDR1 is LGHNA and CDR2 YNFKEQ. V was cut by 8 bases and J by 1 base, with 17 bases left in between. The CDR3 is made up of 15 amino acids. As DNA, the CDR3 is TGTGCCAGCCGGGGCCCGGACAGAGAGAACACTGAAGCTTTCTTT. Its protein product is CASRGPDRENTEAFF.

V and J are TRBV7-9 and TRBJ2-5; a possible D gene is TRBD2 (5 bases). The CDR3 covers 16 residues. CDR1 and CDR2 (germline): SEHNR, FQNEAQ (reference sequence). V lost 5 bases, J lost 0 bases, and 16 bases lay in between. CDR3 DNA sequence: TGTGCCAGCAGCAACCCCGCGAGCGGTGACCAAGAGACCCAGTACTTC. It encodes CASSNPASGDQETQYF.

This clone was counted once. V is TRBV5-1 and J is TRBJ2-5; 8 bases map to TRBD1. Germline assignment: CDR1 SGHRS and CDR2 YFSETQ. The CDR3 covers 14 residues. The junction had 6 bases not matched to a gene; V was cut back by 3 bases and J by 5 bases. The CDR3 is CASSYGQGRETQYF. CDR3 coding DNA: TGCGCCAGCAGCTACGGACAGGGACGGGAGACCCAGTACTTC.

This clone appeared a single time. The chain carries TRBV4-2 and TRBJ2-1; D possibly corresponds to TRBD1 (5 bases). There are 15 residues in the CDR3. Trimming pared 4 bases from V and 1 base from J, leaving 11 bases between. In germline, CDR1 is LGHNA, CDR2 YNFKEQ. The CDR3 DNA follows: TGTGCCAGCAGCCTCACTCCAGGGTCCTACAATGAGCAGTTCTTC. Translating gives CASSLTPGSYNEQFF.

The chain couples TRBV27 to TRBJ2-7; 9 nucleotides align to TRBD1. Germline V lookup: CDR1 MNHEY, CDR2 SMNVEV (reference sequence). V shed 6 bases and J 6 bases; nucleotides not matched to a gene: 9. CDR3 length equals 14 residues. CDR3 nucleotides: TGTGCCAGCAGGATCGGGACAGGGCAATCCGAGCAGTACTTC. Translated, it gives CASRIGTGQSEQYF.

This clone was recorded only once. The V and J genes are TRBV7-2 and TRBJ2-3; D might be TRBD2 (5 bases). V lost 5 bases and J 3 bases, leaving 12 bases between the germline ends. Germline-derived CDR1 and CDR2 are SGHTA and FQGNSA. The CDR3 runs 14 residues. The CDR3 sequence is CASSRLSRTDTQYF. The CDR3 DNA reads as TGTGCCAGCAGCCGACTATCTAGGACAGATACGCAGTATTTT. The whole variable domain, remainder taken from reference TRBV7-2 and TRBJ2-3, is GAGVSQSPSNKVTEKGKDVELRCDPISGHTALYWYRQSLGQGLEFLIYFQGNSAPDKSGLPSDRFSAERTGGSVSTLTIQRTQQEDSAVYLCASSRLSRTDTQYFGPGTRLTVL.

This clone was observed a few times. J is TRBJ2-5 and V is TRBV6-1; D ambiguous. The germline V gene has CDR1 MNHNS and CDR2 SASEGT. Deletions cut 3 bases from V and 5 bases from J, with 4 bases between. This CDR3 region has 11 residues. The DNA for the CDR3 is TGTGCCAGCAGTGATTGGGAGACCCAGTACTTC. It encodes CASSDWETQYF.

This rearrangement joins TRBV7-2 to TRBJ1-4; D uncertain. The CDR3 runs 14 residues. Looked up from germline, CDR1 is SGHTA and CDR2 is FQGNSA. Trimming removed 5 bases from V and 3 bases from J, with 10 bases in between. The CDR3 region has the DNA TGTGCCAGCAGCCCCCGGGCGGCTAATGAAAAACTGTTTTTT. Its protein is CASSPRAANEKLFF.

The chain carries TRBV5-1 and TRBJ2-5; 13 nucleotides agree with TRBD2. CDR1 SGHRS and CDR2 YFSETQ come from the germline V gene. V gave up 6 bases and J gave up 3 bases; unmatched junction bases: 5. The CDR3 spans 15 residues. The CDR3 loop is CASNELAGGEETQYF. The CDR3 DNA sequence: TGCGCCAGCAATGAACTAGCGGGAGGGGAAGAGACCCAGTACTTC.

The chain joins TRBV18 to TRBJ2-2; D unresolved. The CDR3 has 17 amino acids. The germline V and J ends were trimmed by 6 bases and 2 bases, with 19 bases remaining between them. CDR1 and CDR2 (germline): KGHSH, LQKENI. The CDR3 coding sequence is TGTGCCAGCTCGAAGGCCGGGCAGCGATCTAACACCGGGGAGCTGTTTTTT. Translated: CASSKAGQRSNTGELFF.

The rearrangement links TRBV6-1 to TRBJ2-2; tentative D call: TRBD1 (6 bases). V was pared by 0 bases and J by 7 bases, with 15 bases between. CDR1 and CDR2 from the germline V gene are MNHNS and SASEGT. This CDR3 contains 16 residues. The DNA for the CDR3 is TGTGCCAGCAGTGAAGCGGGATATGGGGGCGGCGGGGAGCTGTTTTTT. Translating it yields CASSEAGYGGGGELFF.

This clone was detected only a few times. V is TRBV7-8 and J is TRBJ1-2, with 9 bases aligning to TRBD1. J lost 4 bases, V lost 1 base, and 1 base had no gene match. This CDR3 contains 14 residues. In germline, CDR1 is SGHVS, CDR2 FQNEAQ. This CDR3 reads CASSLVTGGYGYTF. The CDR3 region has the DNA TGTGCCAGCAGCTTAGTGACAGGGGGCTATGGCTACACCTTC.

To note about this clone: At one of its ends the junction is not consistent with the germline gene, which may arise from a read error. This chain links TRBV7-7 with TRBJ2-1, with D uncertain. Germline values: CDR1 SSHAT, CDR2 FNYEAQ (reference sequence). The CDR3 is 15 residues long. The CDR3 sequence: CASSLDGMGFNEQFF. The CDR3 region has the DNA TGTGCTAGCAGCTTAGATGGTATGGGGTTCAATGAGCAGTTCTTC.

With respect to this clone: The identical CDR3 is also encoded by other nucleotide sequences in the sample. This sequence joins TRBV5-1 and TRBJ2-7; no clear D gene. The CDR3 length is 14 residues. The V end was cut by 0 bases, the J end by 2 bases, with 9 bases between. Germline CDR1 SGHRS, CDR2 YFSETQ. The CDR3 DNA reads TGCGCCAGCAGCTTGGACGGACCCCCCTACGAGCAGTACTTC. This sequence encodes CASSLDGPPYEQYF.

V is TRBV7-9 and J is TRBJ1-5; D is undetermined. CDR1 and CDR2 from the germline V gene are SEHNR and FQNEAQ (reference sequence). This CDR3 is 18 amino acids long. V was clipped by 2 bases and J by 2 bases, with 19 bases between them. The CDR3 DNA reads TGTGCCAGCAGCTTAAACGGTGGGCCCGCAGGTGGCAATCAGCCCCAGCATTTT. Its translation: CASSLNGGPAGGNQPQHF.

The chain uses TRBV7-9 and TRBJ2-1, with D maybe TRBD1 (6 bases). The germline V gene encodes CDR1 SEHNR and CDR2 FQNEAQ (reference sequence). Trimming left V 1 base short and J 0 bases short, with 19 bases between. The CDR3 consists of 19 residues. CDR3 nucleotides: TGTGCCAGCAGCTTAGACCTCGGACAGCTACCCAGCTCCTACAATGAGCAGTTCTTC. Translating gives CASSLDLGQLPSSYNEQFF.

The V gene is TRBV30, the J gene TRBJ1-2, with D possibly being TRBD1 (5 bases). The CDR3 is 12 amino acids. Germline assignment: CDR1 GTSNPN and CDR2 SVGIG (reference sequence). V was cut by 2 bases and J by 5 bases, with 9 bases left in between. CDR3 coding DNA: TGTGCCTGGAGTCCCCCAGGGTATGGCTACACCTTC. This codes for CAWSPPGYGYTF.

The table lists this clone with a few counts. The rearrangement links TRBV4-2 to TRBJ2-5, with D perhaps matching TRBD2 (5 bases). Trimming pared 0 bases from V and 2 bases from J, leaving 22 bases between. Germline assignment: CDR1 LGHNA and CDR2 YNFKEQ. The CDR3 covers 19 residues. The CDR3 sequence: CASSQDVFSRETKQETQYF. The CDR3 bases are TGTGCCAGCAGCCAAGATGTGTTTAGTAGGGAGACCAAACAAGAGACCCAGTACTTC.

This sequence joins TRBV5-1 and TRBJ1-1; no clear D gene. With 5 bases removed from V and 3 bases from J, the gap between germline ends came to 14 bases. The CDR3 totals 14 residues. Germline V gene lookup returns CDR1 SGHRS and CDR2 YFSETQ. The CDR3 sequence is CASSTLSLDTEAFF. In nucleotides, the CDR3 is TGCGCCAGCAGTACGTTATCCCTGGACACTGAAGCTTTCTTT.